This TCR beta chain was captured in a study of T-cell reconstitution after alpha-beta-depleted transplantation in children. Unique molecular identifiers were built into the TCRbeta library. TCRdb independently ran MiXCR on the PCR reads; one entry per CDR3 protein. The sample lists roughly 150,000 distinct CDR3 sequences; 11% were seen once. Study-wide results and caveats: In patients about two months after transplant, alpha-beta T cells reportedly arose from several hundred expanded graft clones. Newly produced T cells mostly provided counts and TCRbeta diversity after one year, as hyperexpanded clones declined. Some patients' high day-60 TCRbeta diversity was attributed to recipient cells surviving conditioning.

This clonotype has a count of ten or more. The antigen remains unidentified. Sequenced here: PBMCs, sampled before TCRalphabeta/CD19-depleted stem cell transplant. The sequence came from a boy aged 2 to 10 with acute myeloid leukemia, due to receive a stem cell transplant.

As DNA, the CDR3 is TGTGCCAGCAGTTTCCAGGGGTCTGGAAACACCATATATTTT. Translated: CASSFQGSGNTIYF. The V and J genes are TRBV12-3 or TRBV12-4 and TRBJ1-3; a weak D match, TRBD1 (6 bases). Trimming left V 3 bases short and J 1 base short, with 7 bases between. This CDR3 has 14 amino acids.